Listed below are T cell receptor beta chains from one sample, sequenced in a study of CXCR3-negative and CXCR3-positive naive CD8 T cells. TCRdb re-called the 5' RACE reads, yielding one record per CDR3 amino acid sequence without DNA. The clone table shows about 130,000 distinct CDR3 sequences, with the ten largest holding under 0.5%. The sequencing input was naive CXCR3- CD8+ T cells from blood. These receptors came from a human donor in good health. Some clones in this sample may be carry-over from other donors' samples. Each CDR3 is given with its conserved first and last residue.

v_call	j_call	cdr3_aa
TRBV6-2/TRBV6-3	TRBJ1-2	CASSYGTESYGYTF
TRBV20-1	TRBJ1-2	CSARDPYGYTF
TRBV5-1	TRBJ2-5	CASSVRGLGQETQYF
TRBV28	TRBJ2-7	CASSLEATSGSYEQYF
TRBV11-2	TRBJ2-7	CASSLDTGSDEQYF
TRBV4-2	TRBJ1-2	CASSQDEGRVEDGYTF
TRBV28	TRBJ2-7	CASSPRRAYEQYF
TRBV19	TRBJ2-2	CASSILGQELFF
TRBV7-3	TRBJ2-1	CASSSGIRTSLNEQFF
TRBV4-3	TRBJ2-5	CASSQERIGETQYF